This TCR beta chain derives from a study of regulatory T cells in long-lasting Graves disease. This clonotype was seen at least ten times. The authors built TCR beta libraries using iRepertoire HTBI primers and Arm-PCR of CDR3 regions. TCRdb re-analysed the multiplex PCR reads in MiXCR, keeping a single row per CDR3 protein. The sample has around 420,000 distinct CDR3 sequences, 15% to 17% seen once. CDR1 ENHRY and CDR2 SYGVKD come from the germline V gene. This CDR3 is 12 amino acids long. The germline V and J ends were trimmed by 5 bases and 9 bases, with 11 bases remaining between them. The time point is: newly diagnosed GD, antithyroid drugs for less than 3 months. From RNA extracted from PBMCs, the TCR library was made. EDTA tubes received around 9 milliliters of drawn peripheral blood.

The genes are TRBV10-3 and TRBJ2-1, with D tentatively TRBD2 (5 bases). This specimen was peripheral blood mononuclear cells (PBMCs), taken at new diagnosis, from a patient treated with antithyroid drugs. This TCR was recovered from a female donor with Graves disease. The CDR3 DNA is TGTGCCATCAGTTCGATAGCGCCTGAGCAGTTCTTC. Translating it yields CAISSIAPEQFF.